This TCR beta chain was sequenced during a study of blood T cell repertoires in COVID-19. Background on the study: Sites across the United States, Italy and Spain contributed samples from acute and convalescent COVID-19.

Clinical history as reported by participants underpinned cohort assignment. Recovery among Cohort 3 donors was established by two negative PCRs, clearance, or symptom resolution. The CDR3 spans 15 residues. Per the germline V gene, CDR1 is SNHLY and CDR2 is FYNNEI. The V and J ends lost 6 bases and 8 bases, in that order; junction bases with no gene match: 12. TCRdb's table, derived via immunoSEQ multiplex PCR, lists solely in-frame clones and lacks some. The table includes under 200,000 clones, approximately 80% detected once. The TCR originated in a woman aged 55-69 years who had recovered from COVID-19. Sequencing used PBMCs or T cells enriched from blood (not recorded which). The V and J genes are TRBV2 and TRBJ1-3, with 8 bases matching TRBD1. The DNA for the CDR3 is TGTGCCAGCAGGGATTGGGCAGGGGGCTTGGACACCATATATTTT. It encodes CASRDWAGGLDTIYF.